Sequencing of this T cell receptor (beta chain) was carried out in a study of T cell changes during pregnancy in multiple sclerosis (dated by TCRdb to the late 2010s). About the investigation overall: In women with multiple sclerosis, the researchers looked at how the T cell repertoire shifted as pregnancy progressed.

The library was generated by the immunoSEQ multiplex PCR assay. This immuneACCESS table, as held by TCRdb, lists in-frame sequences with V and J called but not all clones. Of the missing ones, under half trace to an unresolved V gene in checked studies; the others have no known cause. The sample table holds 40,000 to 55,000 clones, of which about nine tenths were seen once. The ten largest clonotypes hold around 0.27% of the sample. According to the germline V gene, CDR1 reads MNHGY and CDR2 reads SVAAGI. Trimming removed 7 bases from V and 2 bases from J; the gene matches leave 10 bases unexplained. The CDR3 sequence holds 15 residues, the cysteine and phenylalanine included. The kept DNA is CDR3 alone, 45 bases in frame from the first base. On this clone itself: What antigen it recognizes has not been identified. Nothing much larger sits one base from this clone, and base qualities are not available.

The sequence was collected from a female donor with multiple sclerosis, enrolled in a pregnancy study. The rearrangement combines TRBV6-9 with TRBJ2-5, and 7 junctional nucleotides match TRBD2. The source material was CD4+ T cells from peripheral blood mononuclear cells, sampled in the second trimester of pregnancy. The sequenced DNA: TGTGCCAGCAATATTGGGGGGGGAGTTCAAGAGACCCAGTACTTC. The resulting protein is CASNIGGGVQETQYF.